Each of the 29 T cell receptor beta chains below was sequenced from the same sample in a study of graft-versus-host responses after intestinal transplantation. Graft-derived tissue was subjected to processing to liberate intraepithelial and lamina propria lymphocytes. Assay: immunoSEQ multiplex PCR; the TCRdb copy retains only in-frame clones and omits some. This sample has about 37,000 clones; around 90% occur once, and the top ten carry around 17%. The sample consisted of ileum tissue, taken 200 to 210 days after intestinal transplant. Receptors originate from a human patient who received an intestinal transplant, so some T cells may come from the graft donor.

This clone has only a few counts. The rearrangement uses TRBV28 and TRBJ2-7; 8 positions agree with TRBD2. Germline V gene lookup returns CDR1 MDHEN and CDR2 SYDVKM. The V gene end was trimmed by 7 bases and the J gene end by 7 bases; junction bases not matched to a gene: 12. The CDR3 contains 14 residues. The CDR3 loop reads CASNLSGTRGEQYF. DNA for the CDR3: TGTGCCAGCAACCTATCCGGGACTAGGGGTGAGCAGTACTTC. Full variable domain (missing parts from reference TRBV28 and TRBJ2-7): DVKVTQSSRYLVKRTGEKVFLECVQDMDHENMFWYRQDPGLGLRLIYFSYDVKMKEKGDIPEGYSVSREKKERFSLILESASTNQTSMYLCASNLSGTRGEQYFGPGTRLTVT.

The chain links TRBV2 to TRBJ2-2; 11 bases map to TRBD2. This CDR3 contains 15 residues. Germline CDR1 is SNHLY and CDR2 is FYNNEI. The trim removed 2 bases at V and 4 bases at J, leaving 0 bases unmatched. CDR3 loop: CASSELAGGTGELFF. The CDR3 DNA follows: TGTGCCAGCAGTGAACTAGCGGGAGGCACCGGGGAGCTGTTTTTT.

The chain has TRBV5-5 and TRBJ2-7, with D possibly being TRBD1 or TRBD2 (5 bases each). There are 12 residues in the CDR3. Trimming stripped 7 bases from V and 3 bases from J, with 11 bases between. CDR1 is SGHKS, CDR2 YYEKEE, per germline (reference sequence). DNA of the CDR3: TGTGCCAGCCAGAGGGGCGTCTACGAGCAGTACTTC. This sequence encodes CASQRGVYEQYF.

This clone was observed once. The chain has TRBV6-1 and TRBJ2-1; the D call may be TRBD1 or TRBD2 (5 bases each). There are 14 residues in the CDR3. Per germline, CDR1 MNHNS and CDR2 SASEGT. Trimming took off 4 bases at V and 6 bases at J, with 13 bases between the two ends. This CDR3 is CASSGGQGSNEQFF. Here the CDR3 DNA reads TGTGCCAGCAGTGGCGGGCAGGGTAGCAATGAGCAGTTCTTC.

The V and J genes are TRBV6-1 and TRBJ1-6; a possible D gene is TRBD1 (6 bases). V was clipped by 3 bases and J by 10 bases, with 10 bases between them. The CDR3 totals 13 residues. The V gene's germline CDR1 is MNHNS and CDR2 SASEGT. In DNA, the CDR3 is TGTGCCAGCAGTGAGGGCAGGGGATCACCCCTCCACTTT. This encodes CASSEGRGSPLHF.

The chain recombines TRBV7-2 with TRBJ1-2; tentatively, D is TRBD1 (6 bases). Germline V gene sequence: CDR1 SGHTA, CDR2 FQGNSA. This CDR3 is 14 amino acids long. Trimming took 4 bases from V and 5 from J, leaving 14 bases between them. The CDR3 region is CASSSSWTDYGYTF. The CDR3, as DNA: TGTGCCAGCAGCTCCTCCTGGACAGATTATGGCTACACCTTC.

The chain combines TRBV9 with TRBJ2-2; the D gene is possibly TRBD1 (6 bases). The CDR3 length is 18 residues. Germline V gene lookup returns CDR1 SGDLS and CDR2 YYNGEE. V was shortened by 3 bases and J by 1 base, with 19 bases between the two germline ends. The CDR3, as DNA: TGTGCCAGCAGCGCAAATTCAGACAGGTCTATGAACACCGGGGAGCTGTTTTTT. It codes for CASSANSDRSMNTGELFF.

This clone was seen only once. The chain is built from TRBV9 and TRBJ2-1; 8 bases agree with TRBD2. The ends lost 2 bases at V and 5 bases at J; junction bases unmatched: 6. CDR3 length: 15 amino acids. CDR1 and CDR2 (germline): SGDLS, YYNGEE. In nucleotides, the CDR3 is TGTGCCAGCAGCGTTCGGGAGGGCCCCCACAATGAGCAGTTCTTC. Protein sequence: CASSVREGPHNEQFF.

This chain joins TRBV9 and TRBJ1-4; 7 bases are a match to TRBD1. This CDR3 is built from 17 residues. The V gene's germline CDR1 is SGDLS and CDR2 YYNGEE. V dropped 0 bases and J dropped 3; count of bases not matched to a gene: 8. The DNA for the CDR3 is TGTGCCAGCAGCGTAGGGGCCTACAGGGGTGCTAATGAAAAACTGTTTTTT. It codes for CASSVGAYRGANEKLFF.

This chain joins TRBV10-2 and TRBJ2-7, with D uncertain. CDR3 length: 15 residues. The germline CDR1 and CDR2 sequences are WSHSY and SAAADI. Trimming took 2 bases from V and 2 from J, leaving 13 bases between them. CDR3 DNA: TGCGCCAGCAGTGAGAGCCTCCTAGTAACCTACGAGCAGTACTTC. This encodes CASSESLLVTYEQYF.

The genes are TRBV15 and TRBJ2-1; a weak D match, TRBD1 (6 bases). The germline V and J ends were trimmed by 9 bases and 3 bases, with 9 bases remaining between them. Germline V gene sequence: CDR1 LNHNV, CDR2 YYDKDF (reference sequence). This CDR3 is 12 amino acids long. The CDR3 loop is CATGASYNEQFF. CDR3 nucleotide sequence: TGTGCCACGGGGGCGAGCTACAATGAGCAGTTCTTC.

This chain joins TRBV27 and TRBJ2-3, with TRBD2 as a possible D gene (6 bases). V was shortened by 0 bases and J by 0 bases, with 16 bases between the two germline ends. Germline lookup yields CDR1 MNHEY and CDR2 SMNVEV (reference sequence). The CDR3 sequence is 18 residues long. DNA of the CDR3: TGTGCCAGCAGTTTATCGTACCGGGGGAGCGCTAGCACAGATACGCAGTATTTT. Translation gives CASSLSYRGSASTDTQYF.

The genes are TRBV18 and TRBJ2-5, with 11 positions matching TRBD2. CDR3 size: 14 residues. V was pared by 4 bases and J by 4 bases, with 2 bases of the junction left unmatched. Germline V CDR1 and CDR2: KGHSH, LQKENI. The CDR3 DNA reads as TGTGCCAGCTCACGCCTAGCGGGGGGAGAGACCCAGTACTTC. Translated, it gives CASSRLAGGETQYF. The whole variable domain, remainder taken from reference TRBV18 and TRBJ2-5, is NAGVMQNPRHLVRRRGQEARLRCSPMKGHSHVYWYRQLPEEGLKFMVYLQKENIIDESGMPKERFSAEFPKEGPSILRIQQVVRGDSAAYFCASSRLAGGETQYFGPGTRLLVL.

Notes on this clone: Other DNA sequences within the sample encode an identical CDR3. The rearrangement uses TRBV28 and TRBJ1-1; D gene unclear. The CDR3 is made up of 13 amino acids. The germline gives CDR1 MDHEN, CDR2 SYDVKM. V lost 2 bases, J lost 3 bases, and 7 bases lay in between. CDR3 residues: CASSLRGYTEAFF. The CDR3 coding sequence is TGTGCCAGCAGTTTACGGGGTTACACTGAAGCTTTCTTT.

The rearrangement joins TRBV4-1 to TRBJ1-4; weak D call: TRBD1 (6 bases). This CDR3 has 18 amino acids. V lost 0 bases, J lost 5 bases, and 19 bases lay in between. From germline, CDR1 is MGHRA and CDR2 YSYEKL. CDR3 sequence: CASSQENNPDRLNEKLFF. The CDR3 DNA reads as TGCGCCAGCAGCCAAGAAAACAATCCGGACAGACTAAATGAAAAACTGTTTTTT.

CDR3 DNA: TGTGCCAGCAGGGTCGGGGGAGCCAAAAACATTCAGTACTTC. Translating gives CASRVGGAKNIQYF. The chain employs TRBV2 and TRBJ2-4; D might be TRBD2 (6 bases). V was shortened by 6 bases and J by 0 bases, with 9 bases between the two germline ends. CDR3 size: 14 residues. Looked up from germline, CDR1 is SNHLY and CDR2 is FYNNEI.

This rearrangement joins TRBV27 to TRBJ1-6; TRBD1 matches at 9 bases. CDR3 length: 13 amino acids. The germline gives CDR1 MNHEY, CDR2 SMNVEV (reference sequence). V lost 4 bases and J lost 10; bases outside the gene matches: 2. The CDR3 nucleotides read TGTGCCAGCAGTTGGGACAGGGAGTCACCCCTCCACTTT. Amino acid sequence: CASSWDRESPLHF.

J is TRBJ2-7 and V is TRBV6-4; D uncertain. Germline V gene data show CDR1 as MRHNA and CDR2 as SNTAGT. This CDR3 is 11 amino acids long. Deletions cut 8 bases from V and 3 bases from J, with 8 bases between. The CDR3 sequence is CASGRRYEQYF. CDR3 bases: TGTGCCAGCGGGCGCCGCTACGAGCAGTACTTC.

V gene TRBV18 combines with J gene TRBJ1-1, with TRBD1 as a possible D gene (5 bases). Germline CDR1 and CDR2: KGHSH and LQKENI. The CDR3 is 12 amino acids. Deletions cut 1 base from V and 10 bases from J, with 10 bases between. The CDR3 loop reads CASSPRDQGAFF. The CDR3 DNA reads TGTGCCAGCTCACCACGCGACCAGGGAGCTTTCTTT.

The sample holds one count of this clone. The rearrangement uses TRBV6-5 and TRBJ2-1; D may correspond to TRBD1 or TRBD2 (5 bases each). The V end lost 3 bases, the J end lost 8 bases, and 11 bases lay between the germline ends. In germline, CDR1 is MNHEY, CDR2 SVGAGI. This CDR3 contains 13 residues. CDR3 DNA: TGTGCCAGCAGTTATCGAGGGGTGGATGAGCAGTTCTTC. The encoded protein is CASSYRGVDEQFF.

The rearrangement joins TRBV10-1 to TRBJ2-7; 8 bases are shared with TRBD2. CDR1 WNHNN and CDR2 SYGVQD come from the germline V gene (reference sequence). V was clipped by 9 bases and J by 2 bases; unmatched bases: 6. The CDR3 covers 13 residues. Written as DNA, the CDR3 is TGCGCCAGGCAGTCCGGGGGGGCCTACGAGCAGTACTTC. It codes for CARQSGGAYEQYF.

With respect to this clone: One junction end disagrees with the germline gene, perhaps due to a read error. The chain joins TRBV6-6 to TRBJ2-1; D is unresolved. CDR1 is MNHNY and CDR2 is SVGAGI in the germline V gene (reference sequence). CDR3 length: 12 residues. CDR3: CASSYSSNEQFF. CDR3 nucleotides: TGTGCCAGCAGTTACTCCTCCAATGAGCAGTTCTTC.

As to this clone: The same CDR3 arises from other DNA sequences in this sample as well. This sequence joins TRBV28 and TRBJ1-6; D remains ambiguous. CDR1 and CDR2 (germline): MDHEN, SYDVKM. V lost 5 bases and J lost 4, with 9 bases in between. CDR3 size: 14 residues. The CDR3: CASSGVEYNSPLHF. The CDR3 region has the DNA TGTGCCAGCAGTGGGGTGGAGTATAATTCACCCCTCCACTTT.

V and J are TRBV27 and TRBJ2-7; 9 bases fit TRBD1. The V and J ends lost 5 bases and 2 bases, in that order; junction bases with no gene match: 4. Per germline, CDR1 MNHEY and CDR2 SMNVEV (reference sequence). The CDR3 has 14 residues. The CDR3 reads CASSPRDRAYEQYF. The CDR3 DNA is TGTGCCAGCAGTCCCCGGGACAGGGCCTACGAGCAGTACTTC.

This clone is categorized as medium-sized. The sample contains more than one DNA sequence encoding this CDR3. The chain is built from TRBV7-9 and TRBJ2-5; D might be TRBD1 or TRBD2, each matching 5 bases. The CDR3 covers 14 residues. V was cut by 3 bases and J by 4 bases, with 12 bases left in between. Germline V gives CDR1 SEHNR, CDR2 FQNEAQ (reference sequence). The CDR3 DNA reads as TGTGCCAGCAGCTTGTCGGGAAGGGGAGAGACCCAGTACTTC. It translates to CASSLSGRGETQYF. The full variable domain, rest sourced from reference TRBV7-9 and TRBJ2-5, is DTGVSQNPRHKITKRGQNVTFRCDPISEHNRLYWYRQTLGQGPEFLTYFQNEAQLEKSRLLSDRFSAERPKGSFSTLEIQRTEQGDSAMYLCASSLSGRGETQYFGPGTRLLVL.

The chain couples TRBV28 to TRBJ2-7; D is unresolved. The CDR3 loop spans 13 amino acids. Germline CDR1 is MDHEN and CDR2 is SYDVKM. Between the trimmed V and J ends, which lost 3 bases and 6 bases, there was a span of 12 bases. The DNA of the CDR3 is TGTGCCAGCAGTTTGACCCCCATCCCCGAGCAGTACTTC. As protein: CASSLTPIPEQYF.

The chain couples TRBV6-6 to TRBJ1-5; D may be TRBD1 (5 bases). The CDR3 has 15 amino acids. Trimming shortened V by 0 bases and J by 7 bases, and 13 bases separated the two germline ends. Germline-derived CDR1 and CDR2 are MNHNY and SVGAGI (reference sequence). CDR3 amino acids: CASSYSPGWEQPQHF. CDR3 nucleotides: TGTGCCAGCAGTTACTCTCCAGGGTGGGAGCAGCCCCAGCATTTT.

The chain links TRBV6-5 to TRBJ2-7; D is tentatively TRBD1 or TRBD2 (5 bases each). The CDR3 length is 13 residues. V dropped 10 bases and J dropped 2 bases, with 15 bases sitting between them. Germline-derived CDR1 and CDR2 are MNHEY and SVGAGI. This chain's CDR3 is CATRDPLAYEQYF. CDR3 in DNA: TGTGCCACCCGGGACCCCCTCGCCTACGAGCAGTACTTC.

The chain joins TRBV5-1 to TRBJ2-1; TRBD1 aligns across 7 bases. Per germline, CDR1 SGHRS and CDR2 YFSETQ. The CDR3 runs to 15 residues. J was trimmed by 6 bases and V by 1 base; bases with no gene match: 7. CDR3 DNA: TGCGCCAGCAGCTTGATAGGGGGCGCATCCAATGAGCAGTTCTTC. This gives the protein CASSLIGGASNEQFF. Full variable domain (missing parts from reference TRBV5-1 and TRBJ2-1): KAGVTQTPRYLIKTRGQQVTLSCSPISGHRSVSWYQQTPGQGLQFLFEYFSETQRNKGNFPGRFSGRQFSNSRSEMNVSTLELGDSALYLCASSLIGGASNEQFFGPGTRLTVL.